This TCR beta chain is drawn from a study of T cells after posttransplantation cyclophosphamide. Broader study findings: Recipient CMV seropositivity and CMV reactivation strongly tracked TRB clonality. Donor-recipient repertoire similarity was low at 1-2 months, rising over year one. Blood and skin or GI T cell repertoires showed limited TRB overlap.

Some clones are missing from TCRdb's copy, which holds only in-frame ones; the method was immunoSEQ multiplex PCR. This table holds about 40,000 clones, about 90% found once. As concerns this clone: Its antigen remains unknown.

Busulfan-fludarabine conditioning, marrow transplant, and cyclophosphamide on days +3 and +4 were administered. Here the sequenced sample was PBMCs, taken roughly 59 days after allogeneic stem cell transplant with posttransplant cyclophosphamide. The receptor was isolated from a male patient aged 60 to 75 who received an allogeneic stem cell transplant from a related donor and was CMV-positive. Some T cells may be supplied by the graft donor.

CDR3 protein: CSVWDSPYEQYF. The CDR3 coding sequence is TGCAGCGTTTGGGACAGTCCCTACGAGCAGTACTTC. This sequence joins TRBV29-1 and TRBJ2-7; 7 bases agree with TRBD1. Germline V gives CDR1 SQVTM, CDR2 ANQGSEA. J gave up 2 bases and V 5 bases, and 3 bases lay outside the gene matches. The CDR3 has 12 amino acids.